Below are 9 T cell receptor beta chains sequenced from a single sample in a study of T cell responses to AZD1222 COVID-19 vaccine. Repertoires were generated with immunoSEQ multiplex PCR, while TCRdb's copy carries only in-frame clones and drops some. The table records 97,000 or so clones, around 86% of them present only once. The material was peripheral blood, obtained on day 0 of AZD1222 vaccination. All receptors come from an adult in good health.

The chain uses TRBV6-5 and TRBJ1-2, with D possibly being TRBD1 (5 bases). Germline CDR1 and CDR2: MNHEY and SVGAGI. The CDR3 is 13 residues long. Between the trimmed V and J ends, which lost 7 bases and 7 bases, there was a span of 16 bases. The DNA of the CDR3 is TGTGCCAGCACAAGTCGAAGGGGAAGTGGCTACACCTTC. Residues: CASTSRRGSGYTF.

The chain combines TRBV2 with TRBJ2-2; D perhaps matches TRBD2 (6 bases). V shed 5 bases and J shed 5 bases, with 15 bases lying between them. Germline V gene data show CDR1 as SNHLY and CDR2 as FYNNEI. This CDR3 is built from 15 residues. The CDR3 sequence: CASSWLGGGTGELFF. CDR3 bases: TGTGCCAGCAGTTGGTTGGGAGGTGGAACCGGGGAGCTGTTTTTT.

The genes are TRBV5-1 and TRBJ2-1; 11 nucleotides align to TRBD2. From germline, CDR1 is SGHRS and CDR2 YFSETQ. The CDR3 extends over 17 amino acids. After removal of 3 bases from V and 5 bases from J, the junction contained 10 bases not matched to a gene. The CDR3 DNA sequence: TGCGCCAGCAGCTCCATGACTAGCGGGATTAGAGACAATGAGCAGTTCTTC. Its protein product is CASSSMTSGIRDNEQFF.

In DNA, the CDR3 is TGTGCCAGCAGTAGCGGGCTGAACACTGAAGCTTTCTTT. Protein: CASSSGLNTEAFF. V gene TRBV9 combines with J gene TRBJ1-1; the D is unclear. Looked up from germline, CDR1 is SGDLS and CDR2 is YYNGEE. CDR3 size: 13 residues. V was shortened by 5 bases and J by 0 bases, with 8 bases between the two germline ends.

This chain links TRBV30 with TRBJ1-5; a weak D match, TRBD1 (6 bases). V was shortened by 3 bases and J by 7 bases, with 16 bases between the two germline ends. Germline V gene data show CDR1 as GTSNPN and CDR2 as SVGIG (reference sequence). This CDR3 has 14 amino acids. The CDR3 sequence is CAWSVTGIMQPQHF. The CDR3 nucleotides read TGTGCCTGGAGCGTCACAGGGATCATGCAGCCCCAGCATTTT. Based on the CDR3 plus reference TRBV30 and TRBJ1-5, the full variable domain is SQTIHQWPATLVQPVGSPLSLECTVEGTSNPNLYWYRQAAGRGLQLLFYSVGIGQISSEVPQNLSASRPQDRQFILSSKKLLLSDSGFYLCAWSVTGIMQPQHFGDGTRLSIL.

This chain joins TRBV30 and TRBJ1-6; unclear D gene. V lost 0 bases and J 5 bases, leaving 8 bases between the germline ends. The CDR3 extends over 14 amino acids. Germline V lookup: CDR1 GTSNPN, CDR2 SVGIG (reference sequence). CDR3 DNA sequence: TGTGCCTGGAGTGTATCTCGAAATAATTCACCCCTCCACTTT. Its translation is CAWSVSRNNSPLHF.

The gene calls are TRBV6-5 and TRBJ2-2, with unresolved D. The CDR3 loop spans 12 amino acids. Per germline, CDR1 MNHEY and CDR2 SVGAGI. V lost 7 bases, J lost 7 bases, and 10 bases lay in between. This chain's CDR3 is CASTSSHGELFF. Written as DNA, the CDR3 is TGTGCCAGCACCTCTTCCCACGGGGAGCTGTTTTTT.

This chain connects TRBV28 to TRBJ1-2; D call uncertain. The CDR3 spans 13 residues. Germline V gene data show CDR1 as MDHEN and CDR2 as SYDVKM. Deletions cut 4 bases from V and 7 bases from J, with 13 bases between. This CDR3 reads CASSYRRPSGYTF. The CDR3, as DNA: TGTGCCAGCAGTTACCGTCGTCCCAGTGGCTACACCTTC.

This clone was seen only a few times. J is TRBJ2-2 and V is TRBV30, with no clear D. CDR1 and CDR2 (germline): GTSNPN, SVGIG (reference sequence). Trimming removed 4 bases at V and 8 bases at J, with 11 bases between. CDR3 size: 12 residues. CDR3 amino acids: CAWTGVLGELFF. The DNA for the CDR3 is TGTGCCTGGACCGGAGTGTTAGGGGAGCTGTTTTTT.